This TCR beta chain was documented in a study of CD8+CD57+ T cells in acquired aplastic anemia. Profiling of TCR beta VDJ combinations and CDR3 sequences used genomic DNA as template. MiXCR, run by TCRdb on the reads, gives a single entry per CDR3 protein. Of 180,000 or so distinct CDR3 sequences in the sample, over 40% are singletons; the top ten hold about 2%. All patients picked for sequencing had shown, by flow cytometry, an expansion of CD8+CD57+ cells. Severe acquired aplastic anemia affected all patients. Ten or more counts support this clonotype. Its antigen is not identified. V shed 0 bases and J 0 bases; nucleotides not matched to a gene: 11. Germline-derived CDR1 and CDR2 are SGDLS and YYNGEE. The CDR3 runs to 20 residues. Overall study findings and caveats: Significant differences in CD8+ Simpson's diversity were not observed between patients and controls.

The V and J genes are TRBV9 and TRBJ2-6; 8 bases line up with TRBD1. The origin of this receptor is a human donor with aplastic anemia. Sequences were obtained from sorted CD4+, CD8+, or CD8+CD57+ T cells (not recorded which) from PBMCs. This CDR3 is CASSVAQGDRFVSGANVLTF. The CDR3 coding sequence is TGTGCCAGCAGCGTAGCCCAAGGGGACAGGTTCGTCTCTGGGGCCAACGTCCTGACTTTC.